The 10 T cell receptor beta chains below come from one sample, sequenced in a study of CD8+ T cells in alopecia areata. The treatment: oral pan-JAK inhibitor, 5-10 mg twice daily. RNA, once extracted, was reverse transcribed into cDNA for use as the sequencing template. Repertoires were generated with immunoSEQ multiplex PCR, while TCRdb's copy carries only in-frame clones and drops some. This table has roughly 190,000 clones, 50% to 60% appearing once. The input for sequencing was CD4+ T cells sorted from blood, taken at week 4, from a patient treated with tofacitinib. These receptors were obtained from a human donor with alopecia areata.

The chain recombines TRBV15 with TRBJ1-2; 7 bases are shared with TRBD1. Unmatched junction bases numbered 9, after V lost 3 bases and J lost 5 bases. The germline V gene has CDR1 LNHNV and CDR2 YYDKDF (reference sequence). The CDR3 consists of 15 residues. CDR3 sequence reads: CATSSGTAYPYGYTF. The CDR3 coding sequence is TGTGCCACCAGCAGCGGGACAGCGTACCCTTATGGCTACACCTTC.

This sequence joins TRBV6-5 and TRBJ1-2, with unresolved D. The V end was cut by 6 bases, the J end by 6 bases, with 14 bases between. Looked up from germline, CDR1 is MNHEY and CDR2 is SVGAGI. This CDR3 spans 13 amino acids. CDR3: CASRVPRSDGYTF. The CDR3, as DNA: TGTGCCAGCAGGGTGCCTCGAAGTGATGGCTACACCTTC.

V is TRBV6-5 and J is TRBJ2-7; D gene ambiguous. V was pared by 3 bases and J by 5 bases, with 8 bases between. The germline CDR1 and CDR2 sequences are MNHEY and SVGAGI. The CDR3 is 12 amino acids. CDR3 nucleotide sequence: TGTGCCAGCAGTTATGGTGGACACGAGCAGTACTTC. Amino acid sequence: CASSYGGHEQYF.

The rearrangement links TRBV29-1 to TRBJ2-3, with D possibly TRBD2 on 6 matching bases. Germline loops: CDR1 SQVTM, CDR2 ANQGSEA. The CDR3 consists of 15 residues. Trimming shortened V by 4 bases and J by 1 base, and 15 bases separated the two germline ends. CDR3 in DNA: TGCAGCGTTGTCTCCCCGGGGGTGCGCACAGATACGCAGTATTTT. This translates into CSVVSPGVRTDTQYF.

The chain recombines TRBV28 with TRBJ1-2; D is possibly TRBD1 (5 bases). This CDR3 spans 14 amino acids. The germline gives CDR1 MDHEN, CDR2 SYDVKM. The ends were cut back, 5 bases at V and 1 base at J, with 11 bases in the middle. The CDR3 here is CASSRDGLNYGYTF. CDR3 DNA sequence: TGTGCCAGCAGTCGGGACGGACTTAACTATGGCTACACCTTC.

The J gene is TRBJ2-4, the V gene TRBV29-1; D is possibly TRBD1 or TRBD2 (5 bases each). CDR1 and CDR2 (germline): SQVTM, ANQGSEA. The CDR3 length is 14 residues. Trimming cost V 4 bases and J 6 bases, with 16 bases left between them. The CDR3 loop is CSVGLSGGGNIQYF. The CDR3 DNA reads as TGCAGCGTTGGTCTTTCAGGTGGGGGAAACATTCAGTACTTC.

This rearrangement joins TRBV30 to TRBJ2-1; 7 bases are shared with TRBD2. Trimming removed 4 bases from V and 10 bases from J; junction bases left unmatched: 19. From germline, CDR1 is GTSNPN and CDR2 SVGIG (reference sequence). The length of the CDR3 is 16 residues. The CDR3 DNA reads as TGTGCCTGGACCCCTCGGGCTAGCGGCCAAATGAGGGAGCAGTTCTTC. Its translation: CAWTPRASGQMREQFF. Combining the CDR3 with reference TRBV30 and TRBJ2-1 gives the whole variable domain SQTIHQWPATLVQPVGSPLSLECTVEGTSNPNLYWYRQAAGRGLQLLFYSVGIGQISSEVPQNLSASRPQDRQFILSSKKLLLSDSGFYLCAWTPRASGQMREQFFGPGTRLTVL.

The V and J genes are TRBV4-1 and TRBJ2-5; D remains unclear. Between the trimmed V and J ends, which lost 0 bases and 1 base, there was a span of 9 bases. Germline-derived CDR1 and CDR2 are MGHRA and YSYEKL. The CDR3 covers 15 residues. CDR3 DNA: TGCGCCAGCAGCCAAGATCCGGGCTTCCAAGAGACCCAGTACTTC. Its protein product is CASSQDPGFQETQYF.

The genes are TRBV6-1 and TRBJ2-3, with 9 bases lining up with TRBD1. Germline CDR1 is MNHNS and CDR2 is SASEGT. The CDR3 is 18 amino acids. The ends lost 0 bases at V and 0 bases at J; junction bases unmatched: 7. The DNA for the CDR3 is TGTGCCAGCAGTGAAGCGGAAGGGACAGGGACTAGCACAGATACGCAGTATTTT. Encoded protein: CASSEAEGTGTSTDTQYF.

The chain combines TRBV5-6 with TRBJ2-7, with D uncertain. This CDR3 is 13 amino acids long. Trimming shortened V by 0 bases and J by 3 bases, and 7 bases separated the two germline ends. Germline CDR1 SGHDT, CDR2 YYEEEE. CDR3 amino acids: CASSLGPGYEQYF. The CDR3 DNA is TGTGCCAGCAGCTTGGGTCCGGGCTACGAGCAGTACTTC.